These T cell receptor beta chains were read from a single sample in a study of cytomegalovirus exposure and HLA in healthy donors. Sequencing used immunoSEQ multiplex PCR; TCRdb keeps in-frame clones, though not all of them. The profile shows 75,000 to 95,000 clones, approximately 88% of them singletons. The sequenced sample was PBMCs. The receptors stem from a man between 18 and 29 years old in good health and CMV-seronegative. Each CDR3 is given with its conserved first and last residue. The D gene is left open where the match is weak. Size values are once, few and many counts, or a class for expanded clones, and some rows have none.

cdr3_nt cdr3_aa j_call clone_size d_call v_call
TGTGCCAGCAGCTTCAGGCAGTCCCTTAACACAGATACGCAGTATTTT CASSFRQSLNTDTQYF TRBJ2-3 NA NA TRBV5-6
TGTGCCAGCAGTTACCTGAACAGGGGGCTTGACGCTTTCTTT CASSYLNRGLDAFF TRBJ1-1 NA TRBD1 TRBV6-6
TGCGCCAGCAGCCAAGACGGGACTAGCGGCCAAGAGACCCAGTACTTC CASSQDGTSGQETQYF TRBJ2-5 NA TRBD2 TRBV4-1
TGTGCCATCAGTGAGCCCGGACAGGCAGGGTATGAGCAGTACTTC CAISEPGQAGYEQYF TRBJ2-7 NA TRBD1 TRBV10-3
TGTGCCAGCAGACCTTTTGGGGGGACGACCATACCGAACACTGAAGCTTTCTTT CASRPFGGTTIPNTEAFF TRBJ1-1 once NA TRBV28
TGTGCCAGCAGGGAGGACAGGGGGCTGATCGGGGAGCTGTTTTTT CASREDRGLIGELFF TRBJ2-2 NA TRBD1 TRBV6-5
TGCAGCGGGGCGGACAGGGGGTCCTCGGGTCAGCCCCAGCATTTT CSGADRGSSGQPQHF TRBJ1-5 NA TRBD1 TRBV29-1
TGTGCCAGCAGCCCCCTCATGGGGCGGGAGGTCACAGATACGCAGTATTTT CASSPLMGREVTDTQYF TRBJ2-3 NA TRBD2 TRBV7-2
TGTGCCAGCTCACCCTCCCCGGGACTAGCGGGAGGAAGCGGGCAGTTCTTC CASSPSPGLAGGSGQFF TRBJ2-1 NA TRBD2 TRBV18
TGCGCCAGCAGCCCAACCGGGACACCCGAAGCTTTCTTT CASSPTGTPEAFF TRBJ1-1 once NA TRBV4-3
TGTGCCAGCAGCCCGACCGACAGGAACAATCAGCCCCAGCATTTT CASSPTDRNNQPQHF TRBJ1-5 once NA TRBV9
TGTGCCAGCAGGAACAGGGACCTAAGCACAGATACGCAGTATTTT CASRNRDLSTDTQYF TRBJ2-3 NA NA TRBV27
TGCGCCAGCCGGGAGGGGAGCGCTTACTATGGCTACACCTTC CASREGSAYYGYTF TRBJ1-2 NA NA TRBV5-1
TGTGCCAGCAGCTTAAGACAGGGTTGGCAAGAGACCCAGTACTTC CASSLRQGWQETQYF TRBJ2-5 NA TRBD1 TRBV5-6
TGTGCCAGCAGGGGGCCTGGGGCCAACGTCCTGACTTTC CASRGPGANVLTF TRBJ2-6 NA NA TRBV6-5
TGTGCCAGCAGTTATGGGGATCCCGGGAATGGCTACACCTTC CASSYGDPGNGYTF TRBJ1-2 NA NA TRBV28
TGCAGCGCTAGCGGGAGGGCCGCGCAGTATTTT CSASGRAAQYF TRBJ2-3 few TRBD2 TRBV29-1
TGCGCCAGCAGCCAAGAGAGGGCACAGGGTCAGCCCCAGCATTTT CASSQERAQGQPQHF TRBJ1-5 NA NA TRBV4-3
TGTGCCAGCAGCCTCTCCCCGGGATGGGGCGGGGAGCTGTTTTTT CASSLSPGWGGELFF TRBJ2-2 NA NA TRBV7-2
TGCGCCAGCAGCCAAGATCTCCTCGATACGCAGTATTTT CASSQDLLDTQYF TRBJ2-3 NA NA TRBV4-1
TGTGCCAGTAGTCAAACGACAGGGGGCTCAATCTATGGCTACACCTTC CASSQTTGGSIYGYTF TRBJ1-2 NA TRBD1 TRBV19
TGTGCCAGCAGCTGGGGACAGGGGGTAAATCAGCCCCAGCATTTT CASSWGQGVNQPQHF TRBJ1-5 NA TRBD1 TRBV7-6
TGTGCCAGCAGTTATGGACAGGGGCCGGCCGGGGAGCTGTTTTTT CASSYGQGPAGELFF TRBJ2-2 NA TRBD1 TRBV27
TGTGCCAGCAGCCGAACCGGGACACCGAACACCGGGGAGCTGTTTTTT CASSRTGTPNTGELFF TRBJ2-2 NA NA TRBV5-4
TGTGCCTGGAGCTCTGCGACCTACGAGCAGTACTTC CAWSSATYEQYF TRBJ2-7 NA NA TRBV30
TGTGCCAGCAGTGGGGACAGGGGGCTCACAAACATTCAGTACTTC CASSGDRGLTNIQYF TRBJ2-4 NA TRBD1 TRBV2
TGTGCCAGCTCACCTACAGGGGGCTCTGGGGCCAACGTCCTGACTTTC CASSPTGGSGANVLTF TRBJ2-6 NA TRBD1 TRBV18
TGTGCCTGGAGTGTGACTGGAGTCCAAGAGACCCAGTACTTC CAWSVTGVQETQYF TRBJ2-5 once NA TRBV30
TGTGCCAGCAGCGTAGGATTGAGGACATTTAATGAAAAACTGTTTTTT CASSVGLRTFNEKLFF TRBJ1-4 NA NA TRBV9
TGTGCCAGCAGCTTAGTTAGGCGGGAAGAGACCCAGTACTTC CASSLVRREETQYF TRBJ2-5 NA NA TRBV7-2
TGTGCCAGTAGTATGACGGGACAGGGGAGGAATCAGCCCCAGCATTTT CASSMTGQGRNQPQHF TRBJ1-5 NA TRBD1 TRBV19
TGTGCCAGCAGTGACGGGACAGGGGAAGCTTTCTTT CASSDGTGEAFF TRBJ1-1 once TRBD1 TRBV6-4
TGTGCGCTAGGGGGAGATCCCTACAATGAGCAGTTCTTC CALGGDPYNEQFF TRBJ2-1 NA NA TRBV27